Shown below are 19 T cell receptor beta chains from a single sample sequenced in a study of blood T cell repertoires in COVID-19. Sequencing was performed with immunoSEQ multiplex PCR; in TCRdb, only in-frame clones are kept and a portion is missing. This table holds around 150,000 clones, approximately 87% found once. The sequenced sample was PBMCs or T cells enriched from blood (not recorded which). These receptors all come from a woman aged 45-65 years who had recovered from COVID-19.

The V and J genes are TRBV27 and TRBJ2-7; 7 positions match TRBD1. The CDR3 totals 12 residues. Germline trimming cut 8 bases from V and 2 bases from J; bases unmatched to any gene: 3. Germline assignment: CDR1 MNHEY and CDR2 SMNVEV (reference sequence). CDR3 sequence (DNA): TGTGCCAGCCGGGACAGCCCCTACGAGCAGTACTTC. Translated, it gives CASRDSPYEQYF.

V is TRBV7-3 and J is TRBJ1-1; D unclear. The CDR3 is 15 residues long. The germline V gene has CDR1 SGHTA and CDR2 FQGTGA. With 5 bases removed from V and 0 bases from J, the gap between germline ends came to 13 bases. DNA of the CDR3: TGTGCCAGCAGCCTAAGGACGGGAATGAACACTGAAGCTTTCTTT. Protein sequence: CASSLRTGMNTEAFF.

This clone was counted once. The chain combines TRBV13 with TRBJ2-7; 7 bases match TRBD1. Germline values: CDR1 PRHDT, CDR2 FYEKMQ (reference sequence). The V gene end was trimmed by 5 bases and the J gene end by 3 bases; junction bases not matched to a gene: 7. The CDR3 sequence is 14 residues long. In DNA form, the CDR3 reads TGTGCCAGCAGCACCCGGACAGGATACTACGAGCAGTACTTC. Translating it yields CASSTRTGYYEQYF. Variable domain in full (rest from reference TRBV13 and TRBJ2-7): AAGVIQSPRHLIKEKRETATLKCYPIPRHDTVYWYQQGPGQDPQFLISFYEKMQSDKGSIPDRFSAQQFSDYHSELNMSSLELGDSALYFCASSTRTGYYEQYFGPGTRLTVT.

CDR3 loop: CASTRTGVNTGELFF. In nucleotides, the CDR3 is TGTGCCAGCACGAGAACAGGGGTCAACACCGGGGAGCTGTTTTTT. V usage is TRBV7-2 and J usage is TRBJ2-2, with TRBD1 matching 7 bases. The ends lost 7 bases at V and 2 bases at J; junction bases unmatched: 7. Germline values: CDR1 SGHTA, CDR2 FQGNSA. CDR3 length: 15 amino acids.

CDR3 residues: CASSFYRASGANVLTF. The CDR3 nucleotides are TGTGCCAGCAGTTTCTACAGGGCCTCTGGGGCCAACGTCCTGACTTTC. J is TRBJ2-6 and V is TRBV7-2, with D perhaps TRBD1 (6 bases). The ends were cut back, 6 bases at V and 0 bases at J, with 12 bases in the middle. Germline V lookup: CDR1 SGHTA, CDR2 FQGNSA. The CDR3 has 16 amino acids.

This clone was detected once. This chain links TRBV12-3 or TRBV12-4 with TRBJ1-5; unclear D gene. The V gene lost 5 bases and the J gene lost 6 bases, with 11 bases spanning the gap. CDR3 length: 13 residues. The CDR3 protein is CASSTLGGQPQHF. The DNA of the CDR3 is TGTGCCAGCAGTACACTAGGAGGTCAGCCCCAGCATTTT.

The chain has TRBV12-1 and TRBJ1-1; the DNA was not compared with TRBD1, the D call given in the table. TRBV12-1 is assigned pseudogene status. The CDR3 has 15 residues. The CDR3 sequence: CASSFSGRGNTEAFF. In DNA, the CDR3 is TGTGCCAGCAGCTTTAGCGGCAGGGGGAACACTGAAGCTTTCTTT.

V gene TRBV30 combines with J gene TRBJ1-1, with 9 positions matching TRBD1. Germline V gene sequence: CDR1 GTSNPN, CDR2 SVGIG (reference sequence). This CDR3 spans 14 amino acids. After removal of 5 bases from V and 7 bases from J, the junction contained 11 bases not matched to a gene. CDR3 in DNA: TGTGCCTGGGGAGGGACAGGGCAGGATCGTGAAGCTTTCTTT. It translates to CAWGGTGQDREAFF.

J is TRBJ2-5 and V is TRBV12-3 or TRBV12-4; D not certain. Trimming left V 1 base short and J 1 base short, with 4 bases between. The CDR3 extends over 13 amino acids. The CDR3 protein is CASSLGSQETQYF. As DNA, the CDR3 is TGTGCCAGCAGTTTAGGCAGCCAAGAGACCCAGTACTTC.

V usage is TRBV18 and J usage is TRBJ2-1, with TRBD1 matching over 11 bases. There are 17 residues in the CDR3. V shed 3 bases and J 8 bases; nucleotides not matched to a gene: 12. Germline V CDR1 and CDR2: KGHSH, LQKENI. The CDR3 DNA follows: TGTGCCAGCTCACCCTCTTTGACCGGGACAGGGGGATATGAGCAGTTCTTC. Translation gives CASSPSLTGTGGYEQFF.

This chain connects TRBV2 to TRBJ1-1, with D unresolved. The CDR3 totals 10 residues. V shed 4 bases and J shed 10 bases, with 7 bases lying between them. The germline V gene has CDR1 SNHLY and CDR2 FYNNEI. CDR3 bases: TGTGCCAGCAGTGCCCTTTTAGCTTTCTTT. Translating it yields CASSALLAFF.

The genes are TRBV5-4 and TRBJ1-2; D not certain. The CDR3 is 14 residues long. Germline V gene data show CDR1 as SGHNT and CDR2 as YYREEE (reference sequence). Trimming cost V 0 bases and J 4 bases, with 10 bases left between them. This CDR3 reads CASSLVAESYGYTF. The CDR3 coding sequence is TGTGCCAGCAGCTTGGTAGCAGAAAGCTATGGCTACACCTTC.

CDR3 protein: CATSDSHKGRGRDYGYTF. The DNA of the CDR3 is TGTGCCACCAGTGATTCCCACAAGGGGAGGGGGAGAGACTATGGCTACACCTTC. The chain recombines TRBV24-1 with TRBJ1-2; tentatively, D is TRBD1 (6 bases). This CDR3 is 18 amino acids long. Germline CDR1 reads KGHDR; CDR2 reads SFDVKD. V lost 2 bases and J lost 3, with 21 bases in between.

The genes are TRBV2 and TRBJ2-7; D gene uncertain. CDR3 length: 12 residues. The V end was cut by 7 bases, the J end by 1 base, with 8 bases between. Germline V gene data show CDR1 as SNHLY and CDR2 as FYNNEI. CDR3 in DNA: TGTGCCAGCATTGTCCAGTCCTACGAGCAGTACTTC. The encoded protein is CASIVQSYEQYF.

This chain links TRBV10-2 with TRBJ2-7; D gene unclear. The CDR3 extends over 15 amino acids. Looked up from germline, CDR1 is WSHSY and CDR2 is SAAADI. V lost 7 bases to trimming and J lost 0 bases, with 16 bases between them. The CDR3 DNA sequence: TGCGCCAGCACCCAAAGAAGACAATCCTCCTACGAGCAGTACTTC. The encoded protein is CASTQRRQSSYEQYF.

The CDR3 DNA reads as TGTGCCAGCAGCCAAGGCCCTCTAACTAGCGGGGGCTCCTACGAGCAGTACTTC. Translating it yields CASSQGPLTSGGSYEQYF. The gene calls are TRBV4-2 and TRBJ2-7; TRBD2 matches at 11 bases. The germline gives CDR1 LGHNA, CDR2 YNFKEQ. Trimming took 1 base from V and 0 from J; bases not matched to a gene: 8. This CDR3 has 18 residues.

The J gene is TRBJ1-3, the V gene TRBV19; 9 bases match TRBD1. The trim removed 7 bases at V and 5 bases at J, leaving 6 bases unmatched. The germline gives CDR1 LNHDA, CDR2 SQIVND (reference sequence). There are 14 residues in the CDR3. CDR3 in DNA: TGTGCCAGTATTGACAGGGGGAGAAGAAACACCATATATTTT. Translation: CASIDRGRRNTIYF.

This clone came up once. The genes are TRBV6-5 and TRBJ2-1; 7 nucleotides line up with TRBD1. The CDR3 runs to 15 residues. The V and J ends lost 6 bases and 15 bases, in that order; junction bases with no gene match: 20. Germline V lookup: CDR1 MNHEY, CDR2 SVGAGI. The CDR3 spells CASSPDSTGTMLMFF. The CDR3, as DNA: TGTGCCAGCAGCCCCGATTCGACAGGGACCATGCTAATGTTCTTC.

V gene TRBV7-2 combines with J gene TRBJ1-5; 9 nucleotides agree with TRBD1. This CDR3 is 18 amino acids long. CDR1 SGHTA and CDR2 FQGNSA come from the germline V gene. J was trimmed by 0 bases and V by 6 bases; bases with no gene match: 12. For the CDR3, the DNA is TGTGCCAGCAGTGCCGGCACAGGGGGCCCTTATAGCAATCAGCCCCAGCATTTT. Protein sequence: CASSAGTGGPYSNQPQHF.